This TCR beta chain was sequenced for a study of T-cell reconstitution after alpha-beta-depleted transplantation in children. The study's findings and limits: A year post-transplant, T-cell counts and diversity derived mostly from newly produced T cells. Where alpha-beta T cells came from about two months after transplant was reportedly several hundred expanded graft clones. Recipient T cells and thymic progenitors that survived were the source of the high TCRbeta diversity seen at day 60 in some patients.

Preparing the TCRbeta library involved the use of unique molecular identifiers. Via MiXCR, TCRdb re-called the PCR reads, giving one row per CDR3 protein. The table records about 190,000 distinct CDR3 sequences, roughly 11% of them present only once. There are a few counts of this clonotype. The target antigen is unknown. This receptor was obtained from a boy aged 2 to 9 with acute myeloid leukemia, due to receive a stem cell transplant. The sequences come from PBMCs, collected before TCRalphabeta/CD19-depleted stem cell transplant.

This CDR3 is CASSLRGHQPQHF. CDR3 sequence (DNA): TGTGCCAGCAGCTTAAGGGGGCATCAGCCCCAGCATTTT. The chain links TRBV7-2 to TRBJ1-5; TRBD1 aligns across 7 bases. Germline V gene data show CDR1 as SGHTA and CDR2 as FQGNSA. This CDR3 spans 13 amino acids. Trimming cost V 2 bases and J 5 bases; bases outside gene matches: 0.